These 10 T cell receptor beta chains share one sample of origin, sequenced in a study of cytomegalovirus exposure and HLA in healthy donors. Vbeta (60) and Jbeta (13) primers were used in the PCR. The repertoire was sequenced with immunoSEQ multiplex PCR; TCRdb's copy has only in-frame clones and lacks some. The repertoire holds about 140,000 clones, around 79% seen once, with over 8.5% in the top ten. Sequenced sample: PBMCs. All receptors derive from a woman aged 45-59 years in good health and CMV-seropositive.

The rearrangement uses TRBV5-4 and TRBJ1-1; D possibly corresponds to TRBD1 (6 bases). The V gene's germline CDR1 is SGHNT and CDR2 YYREEE (reference sequence). CDR3 size: 16 residues. V lost 4 bases and J 7 bases, leaving 23 bases between the germline ends. CDR3 DNA: TGTGCCAGCAGCGGGAGAGGAACAGGGTTTGAGGTTGAAGCTTTCTTT. As protein: CASSGRGTGFEVEAFF.

This chain connects TRBV6-5 to TRBJ1-2; possible D gene TRBD1, 6 bases. CDR1 MNHEY and CDR2 SVGAGI come from the germline V gene. Trimming removed 6 bases at V and 2 bases at J, with 16 bases between. There are 15 residues in the CDR3. CDR3 protein: CASSSRQAGNYGYTF. As DNA, the CDR3 is TGTGCCAGCAGCTCCCGACAGGCCGGCAACTATGGCTACACCTTC.

V and J are TRBV7-9 and TRBJ1-3, with D uncertain. Trimming took 5 bases from V and 0 from J, leaving 8 bases between them. This CDR3 region has 14 residues. The V gene's germline CDR1 is SEHNR and CDR2 FQNEAQ (reference sequence). CDR3 sequence: CASSAGFSGNTIYF. DNA for the CDR3: TGTGCCAGCAGCGCGGGCTTCTCTGGAAACACCATATATTTT. Complete variable domain (other parts from reference TRBV7-9 and TRBJ1-3): DTGVSQNPRHKITKRGQNVTFRCDPISEHNRLYWYRQTLGQGPEFLTYFQNEAQLEKSRLLSDRFSAERPKGSFSTLEIQRTEQGDSAMYLCASSAGFSGNTIYFGEGSWLTVV.

The chain recombines TRBV7-9 with TRBJ2-7, with a possible D match to TRBD1 (6 bases). CDR3 length equals 13 residues. CDR1 SEHNR and CDR2 FQNEAQ come from the germline V gene (reference sequence). Trimming shortened V by 6 bases and J by 1 base, and 10 bases separated the two germline ends. The CDR3 coding sequence is TGTGCCAGCAGACCGGACAGTTCCTACGAGCAGTACTTC. Its translation is CASRPDSSYEQYF.

The rearrangement links TRBV5-6 to TRBJ2-1; TRBD2 might be the D (6 bases). CDR1 SGHDT and CDR2 YYEEEE come from the germline V gene. V dropped 0 bases and J dropped 0 bases, with 7 bases sitting between them. The CDR3 has 15 residues. CDR3: CASSLAGDSYNEQFF. The CDR3 DNA sequence: TGTGCCAGCAGCTTGGCGGGGGACTCCTACAATGAGCAGTTCTTC. The entire variable domain, with the rest obtained from reference TRBV5-6 and TRBJ2-1, is as follows: DAGVTQSPTHLIKTRGQQVTLRCSPKSGHDTVSWYQQALGQGPQFIFQYYEEEERQRGNFPDRFSGHQFPNYSSELNVNALLLGDSALYLCASSLAGDSYNEQFFGPGTRLTVL.

The rearrangement links TRBV19 to TRBJ1-1; no clear D gene. CDR1 and CDR2 (germline): LNHDA, SQIVND (reference sequence). The CDR3 loop spans 14 amino acids. With 3 bases removed from V and 2 bases from J, the gap between germline ends came to 10 bases. Written as DNA, the CDR3 is TGTGCCAGTAGTATGACCGGGAGAAACACTGAAGCTTTCTTT. Protein product: CASSMTGRNTEAFF. Filled out from reference TRBV19 and TRBJ1-1, the complete variable domain reads DGGITQSPKYLFRKEGQNVTLSCEQNLNHDAMYWYRQDPGQGLRLIYYSQIVNDFQKGDIAEGYSVSREKKESFPLTVTSAQKNPTAFYLCASSMTGRNTEAFFGQGTRLTVV.

This rearrangement joins TRBV19 to TRBJ1-3, with D unclear. V was cut by 4 bases and J by 0 bases, with 10 bases left in between. This CDR3 region has 15 residues. From germline, CDR1 is LNHDA and CDR2 SQIVND (reference sequence). The CDR3: CASSTEKSSGNTIYF. CDR3 sequence (DNA): TGTGCCAGTAGTACAGAAAAGAGCTCTGGAAACACCATATATTTT.

This chain uses TRBV25-1 with TRBJ1-2, with TRBD1 matching over 10 bases. Germline V gene data show CDR1 as MGHDK and CDR2 as SYGVNS. V was pared by 4 bases and J by 4 bases, with 6 bases of the junction left unmatched. CDR3 length: 15 amino acids. The CDR3 DNA reads as TGTGCCAGCAGTGCGCGGACAGGGGGAATCTATGGCTACACCTTC. It encodes CASSARTGGIYGYTF.

CDR3 amino acids: CASSLGASGGATDTQYF. CDR3 DNA: TGTGCCAGCAGCTTAGGGGCTAGCGGGGGGGCGACAGATACGCAGTATTTT. The gene calls are TRBV13 and TRBJ2-3; 12 nucleotides line up with TRBD2. The junction had 4 bases not matched to a gene; V was cut back by 0 bases and J by 3 bases. Looked up from germline, CDR1 is PRHDT and CDR2 is FYEKMQ (reference sequence). The CDR3 has 17 amino acids.

The chain uses TRBV5-8 and TRBJ2-7; 10 bases are shared with TRBD2. Germline trimming cut 0 bases from V and 4 bases from J; bases unmatched to any gene: 4. Germline CDR1 SGHTS, CDR2 YDEGEE. This CDR3 is built from 15 residues. The CDR3 DNA sequence: TGTGCCAGCAGCTTGGGTGGACTAGCGGATTACGAGCAGTACTTC. Its protein product is CASSLGGLADYEQYF.